This TCR beta chain was captured in a study of CD4 T cells in relation to SARS-CoV-2 and coronaviruses. This clone was observed once. What it binds is unknown. Assay: immunoSEQ multiplex PCR; the TCRdb copy retains only in-frame clones and omits some. The table has around 31,000 clones, under 80% seen once. The germline V gene encodes CDR1 SGHDN and CDR2 FVKESK. Between the trimmed V and J ends, which lost 2 bases and 0 bases, there was a span of 14 bases. The CDR3 runs 17 residues. The clonotype originates from an adult with COVID-19. This chain joins TRBV14 and TRBJ2-1, with unresolved D. The sample taken for sequencing was memory CD4+ T cells from PBMCs, cultured in vitro. CDR3 loop: CASSQSLQFSSYNEQFF. CDR3 nucleotides: TGTGCCAGCAGCCAAAGCCTACAATTTAGCTCCTACAATGAGCAGTTCTTC.